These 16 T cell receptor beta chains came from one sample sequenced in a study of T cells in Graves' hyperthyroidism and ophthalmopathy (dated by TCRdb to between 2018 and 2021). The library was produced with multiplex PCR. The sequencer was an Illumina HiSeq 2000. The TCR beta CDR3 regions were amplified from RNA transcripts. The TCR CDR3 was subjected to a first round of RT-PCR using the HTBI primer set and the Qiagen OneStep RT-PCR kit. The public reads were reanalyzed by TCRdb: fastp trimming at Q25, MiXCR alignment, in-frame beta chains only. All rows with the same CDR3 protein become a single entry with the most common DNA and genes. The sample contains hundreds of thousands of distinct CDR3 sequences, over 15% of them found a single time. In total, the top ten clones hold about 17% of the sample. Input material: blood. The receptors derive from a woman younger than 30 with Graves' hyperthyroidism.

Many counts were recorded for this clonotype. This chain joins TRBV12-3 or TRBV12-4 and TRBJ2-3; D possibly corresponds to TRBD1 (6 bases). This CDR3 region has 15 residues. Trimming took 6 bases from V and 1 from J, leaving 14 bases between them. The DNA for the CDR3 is TGTGCCAGCAGCATATTCGAGGGGGGCACAGATACGCAGTATTTT. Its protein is CASSIFEGGTDTQYF.

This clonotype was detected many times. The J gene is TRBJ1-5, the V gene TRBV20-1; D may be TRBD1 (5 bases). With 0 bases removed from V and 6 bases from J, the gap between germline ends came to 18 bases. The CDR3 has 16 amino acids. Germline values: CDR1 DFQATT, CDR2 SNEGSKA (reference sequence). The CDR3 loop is CSARDGSGARSQPQHF. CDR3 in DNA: TGCAGTGCTAGAGATGGGTCCGGGGCTCGTAGTCAGCCCCAGCATTTT.

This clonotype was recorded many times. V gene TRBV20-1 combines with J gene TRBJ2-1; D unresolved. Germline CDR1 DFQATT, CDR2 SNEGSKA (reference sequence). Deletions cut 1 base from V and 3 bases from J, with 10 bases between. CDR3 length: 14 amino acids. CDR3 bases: TGCAGTGCTAGAGTCTTTGCCAGCTACAATGAGCAGTTCTTC. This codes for CSARVFASYNEQFF.

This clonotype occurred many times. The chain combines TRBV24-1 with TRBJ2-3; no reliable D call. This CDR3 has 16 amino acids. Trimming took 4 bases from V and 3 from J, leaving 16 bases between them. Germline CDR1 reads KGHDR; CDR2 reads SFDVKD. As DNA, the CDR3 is TGTGCCACCAGTGACAGACTCACCCACCGAACAGATACGCAGTATTTT. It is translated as CATSDRLTHRTDTQYF.

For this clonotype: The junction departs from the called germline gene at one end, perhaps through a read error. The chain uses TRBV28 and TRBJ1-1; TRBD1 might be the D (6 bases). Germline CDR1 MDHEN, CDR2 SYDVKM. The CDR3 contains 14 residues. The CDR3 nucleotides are TGTGCCAGCAGGATCGGAGGGGGTAACACTGAAGCTTCCTTT. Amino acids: CASRIGGGNTEASF. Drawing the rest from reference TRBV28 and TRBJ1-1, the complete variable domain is DVKVTQSSRYLVKRTGEKVFLECVQDMDHENMFWYRQDPGLGLRLIYFSYDVKMKEKGDIPEGYSVSREKKERFSLILESASTNQTSMYLCASRIGGGNTEASFGQGTRLTVV.

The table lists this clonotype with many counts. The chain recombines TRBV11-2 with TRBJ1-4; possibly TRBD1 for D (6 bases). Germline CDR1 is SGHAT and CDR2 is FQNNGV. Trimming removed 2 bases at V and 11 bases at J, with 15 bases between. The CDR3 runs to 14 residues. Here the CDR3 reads CASSLTGGGGKLFF. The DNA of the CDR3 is TGTGCCAGCAGCTTAACGGGCGGGGGCGGGAAACTGTTTTTT. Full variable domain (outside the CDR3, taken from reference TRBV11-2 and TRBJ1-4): EAGVAQSPRYKIIEKRQSVAFWCNPISGHATLYWYQQILGQGPKLLIQFQNNGVVDDSQLPKDRFSAERLKGVDSTLKIQPAKLEDSAVYLCASSLTGGGGKLFFGSGTQLSVL.

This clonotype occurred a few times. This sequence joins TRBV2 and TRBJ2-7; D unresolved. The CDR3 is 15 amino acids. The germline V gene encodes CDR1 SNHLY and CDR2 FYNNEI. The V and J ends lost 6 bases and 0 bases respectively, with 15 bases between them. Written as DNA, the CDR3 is TGTGCCAGCAGCCCCGCCCTAGGTCGCTCCTACGAGCAGTACTTC. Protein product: CASSPALGRSYEQYF.

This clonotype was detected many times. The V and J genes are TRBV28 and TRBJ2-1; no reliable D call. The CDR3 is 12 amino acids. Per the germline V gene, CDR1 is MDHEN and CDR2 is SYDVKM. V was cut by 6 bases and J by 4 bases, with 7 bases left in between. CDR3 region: CASRKRYNEQFF. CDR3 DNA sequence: TGTGCCAGCAGGAAACGGTACAATGAGCAGTTCTTC.

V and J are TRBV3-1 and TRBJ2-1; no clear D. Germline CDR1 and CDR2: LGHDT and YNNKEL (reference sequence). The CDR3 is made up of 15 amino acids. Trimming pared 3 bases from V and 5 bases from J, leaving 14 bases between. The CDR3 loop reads CASSHSDKANNEQFF. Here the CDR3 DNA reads TGTGCCAGCAGCCATTCTGATAAAGCTAACAATGAGCAGTTCTTC.

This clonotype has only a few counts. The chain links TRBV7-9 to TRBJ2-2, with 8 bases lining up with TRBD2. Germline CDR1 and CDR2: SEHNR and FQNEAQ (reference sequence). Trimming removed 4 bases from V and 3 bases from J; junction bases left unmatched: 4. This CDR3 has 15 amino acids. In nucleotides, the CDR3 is TGTGCCAGCAGCTCGACTAGCGTGTACACCGGGGAGCTGTTTTTT. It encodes CASSSTSVYTGELFF.

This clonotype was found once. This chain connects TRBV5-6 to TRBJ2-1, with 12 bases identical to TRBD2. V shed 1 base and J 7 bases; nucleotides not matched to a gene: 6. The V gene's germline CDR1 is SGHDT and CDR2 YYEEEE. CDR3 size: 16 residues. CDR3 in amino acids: CASSLMLAGGQNEQFF. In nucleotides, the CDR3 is TGTGCCAGCAGCTTGATGCTAGCGGGGGGGCAAAATGAGCAGTTCTTC.

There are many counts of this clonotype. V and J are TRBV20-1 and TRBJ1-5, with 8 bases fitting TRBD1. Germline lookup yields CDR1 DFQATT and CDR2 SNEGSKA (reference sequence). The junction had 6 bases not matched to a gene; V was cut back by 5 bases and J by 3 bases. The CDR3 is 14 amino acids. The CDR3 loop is CSASDRAYNQPQHF. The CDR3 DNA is TGCAGTGCTTCGGACAGGGCGTACAATCAGCCCCAGCATTTT.

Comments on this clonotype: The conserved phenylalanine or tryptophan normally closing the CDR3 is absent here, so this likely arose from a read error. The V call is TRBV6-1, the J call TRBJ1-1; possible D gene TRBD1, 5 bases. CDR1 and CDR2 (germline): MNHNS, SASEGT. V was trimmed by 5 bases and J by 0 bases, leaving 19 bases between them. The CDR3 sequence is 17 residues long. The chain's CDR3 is CASSWRGFDAMNTEAFL. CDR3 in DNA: TGTGCCAGCAGTTGGAGGGGCTTCGACGCAATGAACACTGAAGCTTTCCTT.

The CDR3 protein is CSARRDRVDTEAFF. CDR3 in DNA: TGCAGTGCTAGAAGGGACAGGGTTGACACTGAAGCTTTCTTT. The chain combines TRBV20-1 with TRBJ1-1, with 9 positions matching TRBD1. Germline CDR1 reads DFQATT; CDR2 reads SNEGSKA (reference sequence). Germline trimming cut 2 bases from V and 3 bases from J; bases unmatched to any gene: 4. The CDR3 is 14 amino acids.

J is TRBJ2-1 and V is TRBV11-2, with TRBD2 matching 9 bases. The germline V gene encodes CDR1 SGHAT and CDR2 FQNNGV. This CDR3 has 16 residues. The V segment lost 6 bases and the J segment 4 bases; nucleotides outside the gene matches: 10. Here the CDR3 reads CASSTQLREGYNEQFF. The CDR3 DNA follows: TGTGCCAGCAGTACTCAGCTGCGGGAGGGTTACAATGAGCAGTTCTTC.

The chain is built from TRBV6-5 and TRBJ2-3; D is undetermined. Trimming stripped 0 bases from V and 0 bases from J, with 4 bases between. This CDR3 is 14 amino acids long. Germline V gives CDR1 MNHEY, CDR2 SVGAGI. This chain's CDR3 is CASSYSVSTDTQYF. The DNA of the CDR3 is TGTGCCAGCAGTTACTCAGTAAGCACAGATACGCAGTATTTT.